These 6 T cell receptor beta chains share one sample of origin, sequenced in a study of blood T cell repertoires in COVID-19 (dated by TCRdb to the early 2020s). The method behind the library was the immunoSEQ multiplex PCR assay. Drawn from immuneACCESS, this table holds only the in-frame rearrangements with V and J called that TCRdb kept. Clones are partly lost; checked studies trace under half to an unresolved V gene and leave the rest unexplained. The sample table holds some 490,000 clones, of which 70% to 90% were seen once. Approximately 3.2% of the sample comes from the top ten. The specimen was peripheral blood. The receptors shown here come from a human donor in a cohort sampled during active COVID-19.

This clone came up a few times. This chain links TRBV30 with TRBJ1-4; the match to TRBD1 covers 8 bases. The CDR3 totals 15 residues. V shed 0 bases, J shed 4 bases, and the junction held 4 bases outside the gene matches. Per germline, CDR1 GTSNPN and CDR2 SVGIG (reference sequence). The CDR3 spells CAWSVSGQVNEKLFF. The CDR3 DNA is TGTGCCTGGAGTGTGTCGGGACAGGTTAATGAAAAACTGTTTTTT.

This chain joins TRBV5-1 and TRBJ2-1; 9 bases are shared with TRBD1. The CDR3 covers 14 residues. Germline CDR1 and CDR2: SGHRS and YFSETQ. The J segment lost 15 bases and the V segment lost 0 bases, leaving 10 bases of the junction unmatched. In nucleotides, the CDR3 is TGCGCCAGCAGCTTGGACAGGGGGCTTGAGGATGGGTTCTTC. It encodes CASSLDRGLEDGFF.

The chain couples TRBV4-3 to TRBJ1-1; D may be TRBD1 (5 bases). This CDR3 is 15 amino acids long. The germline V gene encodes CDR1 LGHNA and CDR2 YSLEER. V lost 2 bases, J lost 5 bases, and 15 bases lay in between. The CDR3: CASSQSARGSTEAFF. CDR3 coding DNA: TGCGCCAGCAGCCAATCCGCCCGGGGGAGTACTGAAGCTTTCTTT.

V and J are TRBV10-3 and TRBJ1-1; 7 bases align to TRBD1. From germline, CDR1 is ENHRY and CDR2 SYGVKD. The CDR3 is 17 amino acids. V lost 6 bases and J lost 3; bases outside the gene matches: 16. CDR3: CAISEIGRGQVDTEAFF. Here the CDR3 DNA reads TGTGCCATCAGCGAGATAGGACGCGGACAGGTGGACACTGAAGCTTTCTTT.

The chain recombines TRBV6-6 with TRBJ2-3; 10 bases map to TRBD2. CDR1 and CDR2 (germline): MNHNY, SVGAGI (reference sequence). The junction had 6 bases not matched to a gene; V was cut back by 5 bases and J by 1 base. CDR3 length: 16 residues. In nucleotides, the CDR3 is TGTGCCAGCAGTAGCGCCGGGACTAGCGGCACAGATACGCAGTATTTT. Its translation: CASSSAGTSGTDTQYF.

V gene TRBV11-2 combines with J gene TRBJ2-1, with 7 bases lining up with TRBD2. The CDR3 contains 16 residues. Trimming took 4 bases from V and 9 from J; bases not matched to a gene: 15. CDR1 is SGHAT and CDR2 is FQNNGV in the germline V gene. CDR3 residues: CASSSLGEGRRGEQFF. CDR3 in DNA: TGTGCCAGCAGCTCGCTTGGGGAGGGGAGGCGTGGTGAGCAGTTCTTC.